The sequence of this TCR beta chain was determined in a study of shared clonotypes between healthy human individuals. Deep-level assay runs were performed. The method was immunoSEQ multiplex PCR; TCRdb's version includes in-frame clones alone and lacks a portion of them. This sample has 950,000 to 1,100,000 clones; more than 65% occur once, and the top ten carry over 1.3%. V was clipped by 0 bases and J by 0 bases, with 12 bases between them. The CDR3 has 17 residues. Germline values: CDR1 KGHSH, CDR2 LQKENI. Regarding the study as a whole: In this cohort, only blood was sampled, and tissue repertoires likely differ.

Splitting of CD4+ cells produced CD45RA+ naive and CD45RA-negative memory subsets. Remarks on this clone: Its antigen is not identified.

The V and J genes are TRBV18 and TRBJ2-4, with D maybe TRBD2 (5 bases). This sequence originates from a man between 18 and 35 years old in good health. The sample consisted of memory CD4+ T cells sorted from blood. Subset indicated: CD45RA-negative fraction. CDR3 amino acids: CASSPPIGVLAKNIQYF. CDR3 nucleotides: TGTGCCAGCTCACCACCTATCGGGGTCCTAGCCAAAAACATTCAGTACTTC.